The rows below give T cell receptor beta chains drawn from one sample of a study of T cells in Graves' hyperthyroidism and ophthalmopathy. TCRdb used MiXCR to reprocess the multiplex PCR reads, holding one entry per CDR3 protein. The sample lists about 570,000 distinct CDR3 sequences; around 42% were seen once. Sequences were obtained from peripheral blood or thyroid tissue (not recorded which). Receptor source: an adult woman with Graves' disease, either hyperthyroidism or ophthalmopathy (not recorded which). Each CDR3 is given with its conserved first and last residue. A D gene is named only where the DNA matches it firmly. Clone size is not always given. Where it is, it says once, few, many or a class for expanded clones.

v_gene	abundance	j_gene	d_gene	CDR3aa	CDR3nt
TRBV10-3	NA	TRBJ2-6	TRBD2	CARAGGTGANVLTF	TGTGCCAGAGCGGGAGGGACTGGGGCCAACGTCCTGACTTTC
TRBV7-9	many	TRBJ1-2	NA	CASSPLQGRGYTF	TGTGCCAGCAGCCCGCTTCAGGGCCGGGGCTACACCTTC
TRBV7-2	many	TRBJ2-7	NA	CASSSLNSYEQYF	TGTGCCAGCAGCTCCCTGAACTCCTACGAGCAGTACTTC
TRBV6-6	many	TRBJ2-2	NA	CASHQLDTGELFF	TGTGCCAGCCACCAACTGGACACCGGGGAGCTGTTTTTT
TRBV12-3/TRBV12-4	many	TRBJ2-6	NA	CASSPGPRRSSGANVLTF	TGTGCCAGCAGTCCTGGTCCCCGGAGAAGCTCTGGGGCCAACGTCCTGACTTTC
TRBV27	many	TRBJ1-5	NA	CASSSLNQPQHF	TGTGCCAGCAGCTCCTTGAATCAGCCCCAGCATTTT
TRBV9	few	TRBJ2-7	TRBD2	CASLAGAYEQYF	TGTGCTAGCTTAGCGGGAGCCTACGAGCAGTACTTC
TRBV10-3	few	TRBJ1-2	TRBD1	CAITPGQGSNYGYTF	TGTGCCATCACCCCGGGACAGGGGTCTAACTATGGCTACACCTTC
TRBV30	NA	TRBJ2-5	NA	CAWTGRGWQETQYF	TGTGCCTGGACGGGCAGGGGTTGGCAAGAGACCCAGTACTTC
TRBV9	many	TRBJ2-2	NA	CASSPRDPDTGELFF	TGTGCCAGCAGCCCTCGGGACCCCGACACCGGGGAGCTGTTTTTT
TRBV7-8	NA	TRBJ1-1	TRBD1	CASSPETGTAFF	TGTGCCAGCAGCCCCGAGACAGGGACAGCTTTCTTT
TRBV2	few	TRBJ1-2	NA	CASSEGSGGYTF	TGTGCCAGCAGTGAAGGGTCGGGTGGCTACACCTTC
TRBV5-4	NA	TRBJ1-2	TRBD1	CASSLAQGTGYGYTF	TGTGCCAGCAGCTTGGCACAGGGGACTGGATATGGTTACACCTTC
TRBV12-3/TRBV12-4	once	TRBJ1-3	TRBD1	CAAADRVGGNTIYF	TGTGCCGCGGCCGACAGGGTGGGAGGAAACACCATATATTTT
TRBV5-1	NA	TRBJ1-2	NA	CASSSGFRDGYTF	TGTGCCAGCAGCTCCGGGTTCAGGGACGGCTACACCTTC
TRBV11-2	NA	TRBJ2-7	NA	CASRGMSYEQYF	TGTGCCAGCAGAGGTATGTCCTACGAGCAGTACTTC
TRBV7-8	NA	TRBJ1-5	NA	CASSSPPRTQHF	TGTGCCAGCAGTTCCCCGCCTCGGACCCAGCATTTT
TRBV2	NA	TRBJ1-5	TRBD1	CASSSQGAVNQPQHF	TGTGCCAGCAGTTCACAGGGGGCAGTCAATCAGCCCCAGCATTTT
TRBV27	few	TRBJ2-7	NA	CASSPIISSYEQYF	TGTGCCAGCAGTCCCATTATATCCTCCTACGAGCAGTACTTC
TRBV19	many	TRBJ2-7	TRBD2	CASSPGLASEQYF	TGTGCCAGTAGTCCAGGACTAGCGTCCGAGCAGTACTTC
TRBV18	NA	TRBJ1-2	NA	CASSPRRRHQSYGYTF	TGTGCCAGCTCACCACGAAGGAGACACCAGAGCTATGGCTACACCTTT
TRBV25-1	many	TRBJ1-2	NA	CASSGQENYGYTF	TGTGCCAGCAGTGGACAGGAGAACTATGGCTACACCTTC
TRBV28	NA	TRBJ1-5	NA	CASTNPGTQPQHF	TGTGCCAGCACCAACCCCGGAACGCAGCCCCAGCATTTT
TRBV30	many	TRBJ1-1	NA	CAWSQDMEGTEAFF	TGTGCCTGGAGCCAAGACATGGAGGGCACTGAAGCTTTCTTT
TRBV20-1	NA	TRBJ2-7	TRBD2	CSARGEVAGGEQYF	TGCAGTGCTAGAGGAGAGGTGGCGGGAGGGGAGCAGTACTTC
TRBV3-1	many	TRBJ2-5	NA	CASSPSGIQETQYF	TGTGCCAGCAGCCCCTCCGGGATCCAAGAGACCCAGTACTTC
TRBV24-1	NA	TRBJ2-2	TRBD1	CATCDRGRTGELFF	TGTGCCACCTGCGACAGGGGACGAACCGGGGAGCTGTTTTTT
TRBV7-2	NA	TRBJ1-5	TRBD1	CASSVGQANQPQHF	TGTGCCAGCAGCGTAGGACAGGCAAATCAGCCCCAGCATTTT
TRBV7-2	NA	TRBJ2-6	NA	CASSSTGSAPGANVLTF	TGTGCCAGCAGCTCAACGGGCAGCGCCCCTGGGGCCAACGTCCTGACTTTC
TRBV24-1	NA	TRBJ2-5	NA	CATSDFRRGETQYF	TGTGCCACCAGTGATTTTCGCCGGGGGGAGACCCAGTACTTC
TRBV25-1	NA	TRBJ1-4	NA	CASSDRLTWGEVTNEKLFF	TGTGCCAGCAGTGACCGACTTACATGGGGCGAGGTAACTAATGAAAAACTGTTTTTT
TRBV2	NA	TRBJ1-2	NA	CALPPKGGTYGYTF	TGTGCCCTCCCTCCTAAGGGGGGGACCTATGGCTACACCTTC
TRBV15	many	TRBJ2-5	NA	CATSRDGYQETQYF	TGTGCCACCAGCAGAGATGGGTACCAAGAGACCCAGTACTTC
TRBV2	NA	TRBJ1-3	NA	CASSDPPGTFGNTIYF	TGTGCCAGCAGTGACCCTCCCGGGACTTTTGGAAACACCATATATTTT
TRBV2	few	TRBJ1-6	NA	CASSSNRNGNSPLHF	TGTGCCAGCAGCTCGAACAGAAACGGGAATTCACCCCTCCACTTT